These 10 T cell receptor beta chains came from one sample sequenced in a study of T cell responses to AZD1222 COVID-19 vaccine. Method: immunoSEQ multiplex PCR; TCRdb's copy keeps in-frame clones and lacks some. The sample records about 170,000 clones, 85% to 95% being singletons. This specimen was peripheral blood, taken on day 0 of AZD1222 vaccination. Receptor source: an adult in good health.

The chain uses TRBV6-5 and TRBJ2-7, with 8 nucleotides matching TRBD2. J was trimmed by 5 bases and V by 5 bases; bases with no gene match: 11. Germline loops: CDR1 MNHEY, CDR2 SVGAGI. The CDR3 has 15 amino acids. The CDR3 region has the DNA TGTGCCAGCAGTATCGTCGGGGGGGGCTACCACGAGCAGTACTTC. Protein: CASSIVGGGYHEQYF.

The CDR3 region is CASSLTGGAYEQYF. CDR3 DNA: TGTGCCAGCAGCTTAACAGGGGGTGCCTACGAGCAGTACTTC. This sequence joins TRBV7-2 and TRBJ2-7; 8 nucleotides agree with TRBD1. CDR1 SGHTA and CDR2 FQGNSA come from the germline V gene. The J segment lost 2 bases and the V segment lost 2 bases, leaving 2 bases of the junction unmatched. The CDR3 has 14 residues.

V gene TRBV19 combines with J gene TRBJ1-2; D remains unclear. Germline V gene lookup returns CDR1 LNHDA and CDR2 SQIVND (reference sequence). Trimming took off 8 bases at V and 6 bases at J, with 13 bases between the two ends. The CDR3 loop spans 12 amino acids. The CDR3 protein is CASGLYGNGYTF. The CDR3 bases are TGTGCCAGTGGACTCTACGGAAATGGCTACACCTTC.

This clone was counted a single time. The chain combines TRBV20-1 with TRBJ2-7, with D perhaps TRBD2 (7 bases). Germline-derived CDR1 and CDR2 are DFQATT and SNEGSKA (reference sequence). The length of the CDR3 is 14 residues. Trimming pared 3 bases from V and 2 bases from J, leaving 14 bases between. Here the CDR3 DNA reads TGCAGTGCTAGTTCGACGGGGGGCCCCTACGAGCAGTACTTC. The encoded protein is CSASSTGGPYEQYF.

Only one count was recorded for this clone. V gene TRBV19 combines with J gene TRBJ2-4; D unclear. CDR3 length: 13 amino acids. V lost 3 bases and J 5 bases, leaving 8 bases between the germline ends. CDR1 is LNHDA and CDR2 is SQIVND in the germline V gene (reference sequence). The CDR3 protein is CASSIDEENIQYF. Here the CDR3 DNA reads TGTGCCAGTAGTATTGACGAGGAAAACATTCAGTACTTC.

The CDR3, as DNA: TGTGCCAGCAGTCGACGCAGGGGGGGCCCGAACACCGGGGAGCTGTTTTTT. Protein: CASSRRRGGPNTGELFF. The chain combines TRBV3-1 (or the pseudogene TRBV3-2) with TRBJ2-2; D is possibly TRBD1 or TRBD2 (7 bases each). Deletions cut 6 bases from V and 0 bases from J, with 17 bases between. The CDR3 runs 17 residues. Germline V gene data show CDR1 as LGHDT and CDR2 as YNNKEL (reference sequence).

The chain has TRBV18 and TRBJ2-7; 9 nucleotides line up with TRBD1. Germline V gene data show CDR1 as KGHSH and CDR2 as LQKENI. The CDR3 spans 16 residues. The junction had 9 bases not matched to a gene; V was cut back by 1 base and J by 5 bases. CDR3 amino acids: CASSPRAQGAGNEQYF. In DNA, the CDR3 is TGTGCCAGCTCACCACGGGCACAGGGGGCAGGGAACGAGCAGTACTTC.

This chain connects TRBV5-1 to TRBJ1-2; the match to TRBD1 covers 8 bases. The CDR3 consists of 15 residues. The V gene end was trimmed by 4 bases and the J gene end by 4 bases; junction bases not matched to a gene: 9. The germline V gene encodes CDR1 SGHRS and CDR2 YFSETQ. CDR3 amino acids: CASSPGTGLVYGYTF. The CDR3 DNA reads as TGCGCCAGCAGCCCAGGGACAGGTCTAGTCTATGGCTACACCTTC.

The genes are TRBV15 and TRBJ1-6; D gene uncertain. The CDR3 covers 13 residues. Germline V CDR1 and CDR2: LNHNV, YYDKDF (reference sequence). The ends were cut back, 1 base at V and 7 bases at J, with 5 bases in the middle. The CDR3 loop reads CATSRAINSPLHF. The CDR3 DNA reads TGTGCCACCAGCAGAGCCATCAATTCACCCCTCCACTTT.

This chain connects TRBV6-5 to TRBJ1-6; D uncertain. This CDR3 region has 13 residues. Germline CDR1 MNHEY, CDR2 SVGAGI. Trimming stripped 3 bases from V and 9 bases from J, with 9 bases between. The CDR3 loop reads CASSYSLVSPLHF. In DNA, the CDR3 is TGTGCCAGCAGTTATTCCCTAGTTTCACCCCTCCACTTT.